This T cell receptor (beta chain) was retrieved from a study of shared clonotypes between healthy human individuals. Study-level background: CD4 naive and CD4 memory each took three plates per donor, while CD8 naive took two and CD8 memory one.

Execution of the assay was at deep level. Libraries were prepared by immunoSEQ multiplex PCR; TCRdb keeps only in-frame clonotypes and omits some of them. The table includes 2.5 million or so clones, more than 80% detected once. CDR3 size: 14 residues. V shed 2 bases and J shed 6 bases, with 14 bases lying between them. The germline V gene has CDR1 SGHDN and CDR2 FVKESK. Concerning this clone: The antigen is not known.

General observations from the study: Richness estimates generally favored naive over memory subsets.

The J gene is TRBJ2-7, the V gene TRBV14; D tentatively reads TRBD1 or TRBD2 (6 bases each). The sequencing sample was made of naive CD4+ T cells sorted from blood. The subset denotes: CD45RA+ positively selected. The source of this sequence is a man in his late teens or twenties in good health. As DNA, the CDR3 is TGTGCCAGCAGCCAAACCTCCCGGGGGCCCGAGCAGTACTTC. It is translated as CASSQTSRGPEQYF.